These 25 T cell receptor beta chains originate from one sample sequenced in a study of blood T cell repertoires in COVID-19. Assay used: immunoSEQ multiplex PCR; TCRdb lists only in-frame clones, some missing. The table lists roughly 200,000 clones, 80% to 90% of them singletons, with around 18% in the top ten. Sequenced sample: peripheral blood. These receptors were collected from a woman aged 80 or over with active or convalescent COVID-19.

The chain employs TRBV27 and TRBJ1-2; D is unresolved. There are 14 residues in the CDR3. Trimming cost V 3 bases and J 4 bases, with 12 bases left between them. CDR1 is MNHEY and CDR2 is SMNVEV in the germline V gene (reference sequence). CDR3 amino acids: CASSLLGGSYGYTF. CDR3 coding DNA: TGTGCCAGCAGTTTGCTTGGAGGTTCCTATGGCTACACCTTC.

This chain uses TRBV7-9 with TRBJ2-5; D may be TRBD1 (6 bases). CDR3 size: 16 residues. Trimming shortened V by 5 bases and J by 5 bases, and 21 bases separated the two germline ends. Germline lookup yields CDR1 SEHNR and CDR2 FQNEAQ (reference sequence). The CDR3 spells CASSPLMGPQGETQYF. CDR3 nucleotide sequence: TGTGCCAGCAGCCCCCTCATGGGGCCCCAGGGGGAGACCCAGTACTTC.

The rearrangement uses TRBV11-1 and TRBJ2-5; 8 bases are a match to TRBD1. V was pared by 5 bases and J by 3 bases, with 5 bases of the junction left unmatched. Germline-derived CDR1 and CDR2 are SGHAT and FQDESV (reference sequence). The CDR3 has 14 residues. The DNA of the CDR3 is TGTGCCAGCAGCCGGACAGGGAAGGAAGAGACCCAGTACTTC. Protein sequence: CASSRTGKEETQYF.

The V and J genes are TRBV18 and TRBJ2-1, with 12 positions matching TRBD1. Unmatched junction bases numbered 5, after V lost 1 base and J lost 7 bases. The CDR3 contains 16 residues. Germline values: CDR1 KGHSH, CDR2 LQKENI. The CDR3 sequence is CASSPLGTGGRNEQFF. CDR3 DNA sequence: TGTGCCAGCTCACCACTGGGGACAGGGGGCAGGAATGAGCAGTTCTTC.

This chain uses TRBV9 with TRBJ1-6; no reliable D call. Germline V gives CDR1 SGDLS, CDR2 YYNGEE. The ends were cut back, 6 bases at V and 0 bases at J, with 10 bases in the middle. The CDR3 extends over 15 amino acids. The CDR3 DNA reads as TGTGCCAGCAATGGAGGAAGCTCCTATAATTCACCCCTCCACTTT. It is translated as CASNGGSSYNSPLHF.

The chain combines TRBV28 with TRBJ2-7; TRBD1 is a possible D gene (6 bases). Germline values: CDR1 MDHEN, CDR2 SYDVKM. The CDR3 spans 14 residues. Trimming shortened V by 3 bases and J by 2 bases, and 11 bases separated the two germline ends. The CDR3 bases are TGTGCCAGCAGTTTTTGGACAGACGCCTACGAGCAGTACTTC. As protein: CASSFWTDAYEQYF.

This chain connects TRBV6-6 to TRBJ2-1, with TRBD1 identical over 10 bases. Germline-derived CDR1 and CDR2 are MNHNY and SVGAGI (reference sequence). The CDR3 has 15 residues. With 6 bases clipped from V and 5 bases from J, the junction kept 7 bases outside the gene matches. CDR3 residues: CASSSPGTGDNEQFF. CDR3 DNA sequence: TGTGCCAGCAGCAGTCCCGGGACAGGGGACAATGAGCAGTTCTTC.

This sequence joins TRBV9 and TRBJ2-1; TRBD2 might be the D (6 bases). The germline V gene encodes CDR1 SGDLS and CDR2 YYNGEE. The CDR3 spans 16 residues. The V end lost 3 bases, the J end lost 2 bases, and 15 bases lay between the germline ends. The CDR3 region is CASSARDLDTYNEQFF. CDR3 in DNA: TGTGCCAGCAGCGCCCGGGACTTGGACACCTACAATGAGCAGTTCTTC.

The table lists this clone with a count of one. The gene calls are TRBV11-2 and TRBJ1-1; perhaps TRBD1 as D (6 bases). V was clipped by 3 bases and J by 4 bases, with 15 bases between them. Germline values: CDR1 SGHAT, CDR2 FQNNGV. This CDR3 comprises 15 residues. In DNA, the CDR3 is TGTGCCAGCAGCTTGGTCACAGGGCAGGGCACTGAAGCTTTCTTT. Translating gives CASSLVTGQGTEAFF.

The chain carries TRBV7-9 and TRBJ2-5, with a weak D call TRBD2 (5 bases). The CDR3 extends over 12 amino acids. CDR1 and CDR2 (germline): SEHNR, FQNEAQ (reference sequence). V lost 4 bases and J lost 4, with 7 bases in between. CDR3 amino acids: CASSYSGETQYF. The CDR3 DNA is TGTGCCAGCAGCTACAGCGGAGAGACCCAGTACTTC.

The genes are TRBV6-5 and TRBJ1-6; D is unresolved. The V end was cut by 8 bases, the J end by 10 bases, with 15 bases between. This CDR3 has 13 residues. CDR1 MNHEY and CDR2 SVGAGI come from the germline V gene. The CDR3 DNA reads as TGTGCCAGCCGTAGCGAGACGGGATCACCCCTCCACTTT. Amino acid sequence: CASRSETGSPLHF.

The V and J genes are TRBV18 and TRBJ1-1; 9 nucleotides match TRBD1. The germline gives CDR1 KGHSH, CDR2 LQKENI. J was trimmed by 4 bases and V by 3 bases; bases with no gene match: 6. This CDR3 is 15 amino acids long. The CDR3, as DNA: TGTGCCAGCTCACCCACAGGGGGCAAGAGCACTGAAGCTTTCTTT. This translates into CASSPTGGKSTEAFF.

The rearrangement uses TRBV28 and TRBJ1-1, with 7 bases fitting TRBD1. This CDR3 is 14 amino acids long. Germline CDR1 and CDR2: MDHEN and SYDVKM. The trim removed 7 bases at V and 0 bases at J, leaving 5 bases unmatched. The CDR3 nucleotides are TGTGCCAGCACCACGGGACAGATGAACACTGAAGCTTTCTTT. This sequence encodes CASTTGQMNTEAFF.

The rearrangement links TRBV9 to TRBJ2-1; 12 nucleotides align to TRBD2. The germline V gene encodes CDR1 SGDLS and CDR2 YYNGEE. The CDR3 loop spans 15 amino acids. V lost 0 bases, J lost 9 bases, and 4 bases stayed unmatched. DNA of the CDR3: TGTGCCAGCAGCGTAGGGACTAGCGGGGATTTTGAGCAGTTCTTC. This codes for CASSVGTSGDFEQFF.

A few counts support this clone. The chain links TRBV7-2 to TRBJ2-1; possibly TRBD1 for D (5 bases). Trimming removed 3 bases at V and 6 bases at J, with 12 bases between. The CDR3 contains 14 residues. CDR1 is SGHTA, CDR2 FQGNSA, per germline. In DNA, the CDR3 is TGTGCCAGCAGCTTTACGGGCAGGGCCAATGAGCAGTTCTTC. As protein: CASSFTGRANEQFF.

The V call is TRBV30, the J call TRBJ2-1; D remains unclear. The CDR3 sequence is 13 residues long. From germline, CDR1 is GTSNPN and CDR2 SVGIG (reference sequence). V was pared by 0 bases and J by 5 bases, with 8 bases between. Here the CDR3 reads CAWSVPQNNEQFF. CDR3 nucleotide sequence: TGTGCCTGGAGTGTACCACAGAACAATGAGCAGTTCTTC.

The CDR3 DNA reads TGTGCCAGCAGCTTGAAGGTAGCGGGGACGGTAAAGGATGAGCAGTTCTTC. Protein: CASSLKVAGTVKDEQFF. The chain joins TRBV5-4 to TRBJ2-1, with 8 bases matching TRBD2. Germline trimming cut 1 base from V and 8 bases from J; bases unmatched to any gene: 14. Germline loops: CDR1 SGHNT, CDR2 YYREEE (reference sequence). The CDR3 totals 17 residues.

V gene TRBV6-5 combines with J gene TRBJ2-2, with D hard to call. CDR3 size: 12 residues. V was pared by 6 bases and J by 2 bases, with 4 bases between. CDR1 and CDR2 (germline): MNHEY, SVGAGI. CDR3 coding DNA: TGTGCCAGCAGCCAAAACACCGGGGAGCTGTTTTTT. Translated, it gives CASSQNTGELFF.

This chain joins TRBV7-2 and TRBJ2-3, with D possibly matching TRBD2 (6 bases). The V gene lost 7 bases and the J gene lost 3 bases, with 17 bases spanning the gap. In germline, CDR1 is SGHTA, CDR2 FQGNSA. This CDR3 contains 15 residues. The CDR3 protein is CASTLLASVTDTQYF. The CDR3 DNA sequence: TGTGCCAGCACCCTACTGGCTAGCGTTACAGATACGCAGTATTTT.

The chain carries TRBV6-6 and TRBJ2-1; 10 bases map to TRBD2. The CDR3 contains 15 residues. Per germline, CDR1 MNHNY and CDR2 SVGAGI (reference sequence). V gave up 5 bases and J gave up 5 bases; unmatched junction bases: 6. CDR3: CASSPPGLANNEQFF. The CDR3, as DNA: TGTGCCAGCAGTCCTCCGGGACTAGCGAACAATGAGCAGTTCTTC.

The chain employs TRBV9 and TRBJ1-1; D call uncertain. Germline V gene data show CDR1 as SGDLS and CDR2 as YYNGEE. V was cut by 7 bases and J by 5 bases, with 15 bases left in between. This CDR3 contains 13 residues. The CDR3 DNA reads as TGTGCCAGCGCGTACCAGGATTGGACTGAAGCTTTCTTT. It translates to CASAYQDWTEAFF.

V gene TRBV4-2 combines with J gene TRBJ2-6; D is unresolved. This CDR3 has 16 amino acids. Germline CDR1 reads LGHNA; CDR2 reads YNFKEQ. V dropped 1 base and J dropped 2 bases, with 9 bases sitting between them. The CDR3 protein is CASSQGRTAGANVLTF. CDR3 sequence (DNA): TGTGCCAGCAGCCAAGGTCGAACGGCTGGGGCCAACGTCCTGACTTTC.

The chain combines TRBV21-1 with TRBJ1-5; the table names TRBD1, a call not compared with the DNA. TRBV21-1 is a listed pseudogene. This CDR3 has 16 amino acids. The CDR3 spells CASSKDRTGSNQPQHF. For the CDR3, the DNA is TGTGCCAGCAGCAAAGACCGGACAGGTAGCAATCAGCCCCAGCATTTT.

This CDR3 is CASSRGGTAGDTEAFF. In nucleotides, the CDR3 is TGTGCCAGCAGTCGAGGAGGGACAGCTGGGGACACTGAAGCTTTCTTT. The rearrangement joins TRBV9 to TRBJ1-1; 7 bases are a match to TRBD1. The CDR3 sequence is 16 residues long. The J segment lost 3 bases and the V segment lost 5 bases, leaving 13 bases of the junction unmatched. CDR1 and CDR2 from the germline V gene are SGDLS and YYNGEE.

V gene TRBV6-5 combines with J gene TRBJ1-1, with a weak D call TRBD1 (5 bases). CDR1 and CDR2 from the germline V gene are MNHEY and SVGAGI. The CDR3 contains 15 residues. With 4 bases removed from V and 1 base from J, the gap between germline ends came to 13 bases. The CDR3 nucleotides read TGTGCCAGCAGTTGGGGGGTTGTAGGGAACACTGAAGCTTTCTTT. This gives the protein CASSWGVVGNTEAFF.